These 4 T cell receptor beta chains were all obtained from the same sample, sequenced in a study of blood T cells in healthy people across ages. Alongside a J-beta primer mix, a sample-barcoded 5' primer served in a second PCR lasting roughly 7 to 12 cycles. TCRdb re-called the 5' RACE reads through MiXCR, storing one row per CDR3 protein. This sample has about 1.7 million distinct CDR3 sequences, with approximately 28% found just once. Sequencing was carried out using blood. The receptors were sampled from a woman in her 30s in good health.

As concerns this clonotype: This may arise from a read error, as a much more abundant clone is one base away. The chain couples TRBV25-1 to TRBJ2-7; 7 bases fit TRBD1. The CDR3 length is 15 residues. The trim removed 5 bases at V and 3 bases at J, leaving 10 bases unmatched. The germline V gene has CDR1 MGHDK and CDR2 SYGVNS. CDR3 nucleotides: TGTGCCAGCAGTTCGACGGGACAGAGGTTCTACGAGCAGTACTTC. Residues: CASSSTGQRFYEQYF.

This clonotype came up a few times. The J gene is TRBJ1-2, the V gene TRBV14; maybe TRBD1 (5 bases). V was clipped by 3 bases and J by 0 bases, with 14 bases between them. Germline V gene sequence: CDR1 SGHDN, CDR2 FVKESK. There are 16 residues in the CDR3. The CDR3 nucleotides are TGTGCCAGCAGCCAGAGGACACGAAGTACTAACTATGGCTACACCTTC. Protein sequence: CASSQRTRSTNYGYTF.

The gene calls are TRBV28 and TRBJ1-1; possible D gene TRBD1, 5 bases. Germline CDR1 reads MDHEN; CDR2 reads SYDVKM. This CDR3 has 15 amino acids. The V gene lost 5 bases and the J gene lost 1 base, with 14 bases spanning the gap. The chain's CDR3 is CASSPLPTGNTEAFF. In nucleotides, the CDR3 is TGTGCCAGCAGTCCGCTACCCACAGGGAACACTGAAGCTTTCTTT.

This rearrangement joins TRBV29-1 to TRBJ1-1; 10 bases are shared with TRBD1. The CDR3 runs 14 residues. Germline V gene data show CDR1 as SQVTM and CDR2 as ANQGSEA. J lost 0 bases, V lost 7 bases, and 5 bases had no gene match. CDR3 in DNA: TGCAGCGGGGAAGGACAGGGGGTGAACACTGAAGCTTTCTTT. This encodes CSGEGQGVNTEAFF.